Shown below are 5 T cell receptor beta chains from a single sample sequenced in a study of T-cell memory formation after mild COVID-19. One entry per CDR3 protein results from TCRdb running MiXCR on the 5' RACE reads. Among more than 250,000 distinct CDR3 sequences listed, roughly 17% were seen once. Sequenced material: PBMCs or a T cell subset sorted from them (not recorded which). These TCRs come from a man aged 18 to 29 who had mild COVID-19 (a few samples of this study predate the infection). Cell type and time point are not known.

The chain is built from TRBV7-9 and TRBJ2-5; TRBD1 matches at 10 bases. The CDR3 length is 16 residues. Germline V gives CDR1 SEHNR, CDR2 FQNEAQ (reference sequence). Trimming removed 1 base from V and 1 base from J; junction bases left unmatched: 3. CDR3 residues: CASSLGDRGPQETQYF. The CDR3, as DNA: TGTGCCAGCAGCTTAGGGGACAGGGGTCCCCAAGAGACCCAGTACTTC.

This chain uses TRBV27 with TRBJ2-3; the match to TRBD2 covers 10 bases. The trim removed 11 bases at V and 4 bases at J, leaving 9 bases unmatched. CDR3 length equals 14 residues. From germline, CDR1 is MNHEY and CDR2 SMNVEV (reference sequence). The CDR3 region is CAARSGGAADTQYF. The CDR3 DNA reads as TGTGCCGCCCGAAGCGGGGGGGCCGCAGATACGCAGTATTTT.

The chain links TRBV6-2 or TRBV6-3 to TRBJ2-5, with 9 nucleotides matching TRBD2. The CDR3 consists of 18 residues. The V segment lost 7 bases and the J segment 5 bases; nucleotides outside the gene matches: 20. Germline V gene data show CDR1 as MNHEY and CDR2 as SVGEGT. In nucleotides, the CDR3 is TGTGCCAGCATGCCCCGGCTAGCGGGGCCCGCCGGGGGGGAGACCCAGTACTTC. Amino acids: CASMPRLAGPAGGETQYF.

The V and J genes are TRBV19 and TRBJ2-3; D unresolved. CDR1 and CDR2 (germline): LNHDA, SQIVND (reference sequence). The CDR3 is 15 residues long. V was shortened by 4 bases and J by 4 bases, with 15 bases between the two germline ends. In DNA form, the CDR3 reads TGTGCCAGTAGTACGGCCCAGATACGGGCAGATACGCAGTATTTT. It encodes CASSTAQIRADTQYF.

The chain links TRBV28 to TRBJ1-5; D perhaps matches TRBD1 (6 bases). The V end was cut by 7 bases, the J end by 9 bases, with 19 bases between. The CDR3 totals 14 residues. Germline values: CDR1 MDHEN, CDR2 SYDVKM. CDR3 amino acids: CASTPGAAPRPQHF. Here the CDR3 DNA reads TGTGCCAGCACCCCGGGGGCAGCCCCAAGGCCCCAGCATTTT.